This entry lists 19 T cell receptor beta chains sequenced from one sample in a study of spatial heterogeneity in lung cancer. Time point reported: blood at routine non-recurrence follow-up after resection. From the 5' RACE reads, TCRdb called clonotypes with MiXCR, one entry per CDR3 protein. Of more than 40,000 distinct CDR3 sequences in the sample, 20% to 25% were seen once. Sequenced here: PBMCs, sampled at follow-up. These receptors came from a female donor with early-stage non-small cell lung cancer.

The table lists this clonotype with many counts. The chain joins TRBV7-2 to TRBJ1-1, with D uncertain. The germline V gene has CDR1 SGHTA and CDR2 FQGNSA. V was trimmed by 1 base and J by 1 base, leaving 7 bases between them. This CDR3 is built from 14 residues. CDR3: CASSLVGRNTEAFF. The CDR3 bases are TGTGCCAGCAGCTTAGTAGGAAGGAACACTGAAGCTTTCTTT. The whole variable domain, filled in from reference TRBV7-2 and TRBJ1-1, reads GAGVSQSPSNKVTEKGKDVELRCDPISGHTALYWYRQSLGQGLEFLIYFQGNSAPDKSGLPSDRFSAERTGGSVSTLTIQRTQQEDSAVYLCASSLVGRNTEAFFGQGTRLTVV.

The chain carries TRBV4-1 and TRBJ1-1; D unresolved. The CDR3 runs to 17 residues. With 1 base removed from V and 0 bases from J, the gap between germline ends came to 15 bases. Germline V CDR1 and CDR2: MGHRA, YSYEKL. The DNA for the CDR3 is TGCGCCAGCAGCCAAGTAAGAGGGTTACTTGTGAACACTGAAGCTTTCTTT. Translating gives CASSQVRGLLVNTEAFF.

This clonotype was seen at least ten times. The rearrangement uses TRBV10-3 and TRBJ2-3; TRBD1 agrees at 7 bases. Germline CDR1 and CDR2: ENHRY and SYGVKD. V shed 1 base and J 2 bases; nucleotides not matched to a gene: 12. CDR3 length: 18 amino acids. The CDR3 DNA reads TGTGCCATCAGTGAGTGGGATAGGGGGCGCGTGAACACAGATACGCAGTATTTT. Translation gives CAISEWDRGRVNTDTQYF.

Many counts were recorded for this clonotype. This chain connects TRBV12-3 or TRBV12-4 to TRBJ2-1; D perhaps matches TRBD2 (5 bases). Trimming removed 3 bases at V and 0 bases at J, with 12 bases between. The CDR3 has 16 amino acids. As DNA, the CDR3 is TGTGCCAGCAGTTTGATTTGGGAGAGCTCCTACAATGAGCAGTTCTTC. It encodes CASSLIWESSYNEQFF.

The V and J genes are TRBV29-1 and TRBJ1-1, with no clear D. Trimming shortened V by 5 bases and J by 0 bases, and 13 bases separated the two germline ends. Germline V gene data show CDR1 as SQVTM and CDR2 as ANQGSEA. The CDR3 covers 14 residues. CDR3 DNA: TGCAGCGTTACTCGAACAGTAATGAACACTGAAGCTTTCTTT. Protein product: CSVTRTVMNTEAFF.

The chain carries TRBV19 and TRBJ2-1, with no clear D. The V end was cut by 0 bases, the J end by 7 bases, with 7 bases between. Germline-derived CDR1 and CDR2 are LNHDA and SQIVND (reference sequence). The CDR3 totals 13 residues. CDR3 amino acids: CASSIDRVNEQFF. CDR3 coding DNA: TGTGCCAGTAGTATAGATCGTGTAAATGAGCAGTTCTTC.

The rearrangement joins TRBV29-1 to TRBJ2-4; D gene uncertain. This CDR3 is built from 12 residues. Trimming took off 0 bases at V and 5 bases at J, with 5 bases between the two ends. Germline-derived CDR1 and CDR2 are SQVTM and ANQGSEA. CDR3 protein: CSVEESENIQYF. The DNA of the CDR3 is TGCAGCGTTGAAGAGTCCGAAAACATTCAGTACTTC.

The rearrangement uses TRBV7-2 and TRBJ2-5; no firm D call. The CDR3 has 13 residues. Germline V CDR1 and CDR2: SGHTA, FQGNSA. Between the trimmed V and J ends, which lost 5 bases and 5 bases, there was a span of 12 bases. The CDR3 DNA follows: TGTGCCAGCAGCCGATTTACCCCGGAGACCCAGTACTTC. Amino acid sequence: CASSRFTPETQYF.

This clonotype has a count of ten or more. V and J are TRBV10-3 and TRBJ1-3; D uncertain. The germline V gene encodes CDR1 ENHRY and CDR2 SYGVKD. This CDR3 has 15 amino acids. Trimming removed 2 bases at V and 0 bases at J, with 8 bases between. CDR3 DNA sequence: TGTGCCATCAGTGAGACTGACTCCTCTGGAAACACCATATATTTT. Protein: CAISETDSSGNTIYF.

This clonotype was found a few times. The V and J genes are TRBV28 and TRBJ2-1, with 15 bases that match TRBD2. CDR1 and CDR2 from the germline V gene are MDHEN and SYDVKM. The ends lost 3 bases at V and 6 bases at J; junction bases unmatched: 0. The CDR3 contains 15 residues. The CDR3: CASSLGLAGGNEQFF. The CDR3 DNA reads TGTGCCAGCAGTTTGGGACTAGCGGGAGGCAATGAGCAGTTCTTC.

V and J are TRBV7-2 and TRBJ2-3, with 10 bases lining up with TRBD2. The length of the CDR3 is 14 residues. J gave up 11 bases and V 0 bases, and 5 bases lay outside the gene matches. Germline V gives CDR1 SGHTA, CDR2 FQGNSA. CDR3 DNA: TGTGCCAGCAGCTTAGCGAACTTAGCGGGGGGGCAGTATTTT. Translation gives CASSLANLAGGQYF. Looking up the rest from reference TRBV7-2 and TRBJ2-3 gives the full variable domain: GAGVSQSPSNKVTEKGKDVELRCDPISGHTALYWYRQSLGQGLEFLIYFQGNSAPDKSGLPSDRFSAERTGGSVSTLTIQRTQQEDSAVYLCASSLANLAGGQYFGPGTRLTVL.

J is TRBJ2-1 and V is TRBV29-1; weak D call: TRBD2 (6 bases). Germline CDR1 reads SQVTM; CDR2 reads ANQGSEA. The length of the CDR3 is 12 residues. Deletions cut 5 bases from V and 5 bases from J, with 10 bases between. CDR3: CSVRREHNEQFF. The CDR3 DNA sequence: TGCAGCGTTCGACGGGAGCACAATGAGCAGTTCTTC.

The V call is TRBV29-1, the J call TRBJ2-1; 12 bases are a match to TRBD2. V lost 7 bases to trimming and J lost 6 bases; unmatched junction nucleotides: 4. This CDR3 spans 13 amino acids. Germline-derived CDR1 and CDR2 are SQVTM and ANQGSEA. This CDR3 is CSETSGGPNEQFF. CDR3 in DNA: TGCAGCGAGACTAGCGGGGGCCCCAATGAGCAGTTCTTC.

The gene calls are TRBV29-1 and TRBJ2-3, with D unclear. V shed 1 base and J shed 5 bases, with 13 bases lying between them. This CDR3 region has 14 residues. CDR1 is SQVTM and CDR2 is ANQGSEA in the germline V gene. The CDR3 region is CSVEGRSVGDTQYF. CDR3 DNA: TGCAGCGTTGAAGGACGAAGTGTTGGAGATACGCAGTATTTT.

This clonotype has a handful of counts. The chain is built from TRBV20-1 and TRBJ2-1; 8 positions match TRBD2. Unmatched junction bases numbered 18, after V lost 6 bases and J lost 8 bases. CDR1 DFQATT and CDR2 SNEGSKA come from the germline V gene (reference sequence). CDR3 length equals 16 residues. For the CDR3, the DNA is TGCAGTGCCCTTACTCCAGGGACTAGTCGTTTAGATGAGCAGTTCTTC. Translation: CSALTPGTSRLDEQFF.

CDR3 DNA sequence: TGTGCCAGCAGTTTTCAAGGGCAGGGCATTCAGTACTTC. As protein: CASSFQGQGIQYF. The chain couples TRBV12-3 or TRBV12-4 to TRBJ2-4; a possible D gene is TRBD1 (5 bases). The V end was cut by 3 bases, the J end by 9 bases, with 12 bases between. The CDR3 contains 13 residues.

The rearrangement links TRBV15 to TRBJ1-2; a weak D match, TRBD1 (6 bases). V lost 0 bases and J 8 bases, leaving 16 bases between the germline ends. Germline V gives CDR1 LNHNV, CDR2 YYDKDF (reference sequence). This CDR3 region has 15 residues. The CDR3 is CATSREGGITLGYTF. Written as DNA, the CDR3 is TGTGCCACCAGCAGAGAAGGGGGAATAACCCTGGGCTACACCTTC.

This clonotype was seen a handful of times. Here the CDR3 DNA reads TGTGCCAGCAGCCAAGCTGGGGCCAACGTCCTGACTTTC. Translating it yields CASSQAGANVLTF. The V call is TRBV3-1, the J call TRBJ2-6; the D is unclear. Germline CDR1 is LGHDT and CDR2 is YNNKEL (reference sequence). V was pared by 1 base and J by 2 bases, with 0 bases between. CDR3 length: 13 residues.

There are a few counts of this clonotype. The chain's CDR3 is CASSFGLAEETQYF. Here the CDR3 DNA reads TGTGCCAGCAGCTTCGGACTAGCTGAAGAGACCCAGTACTTC. J is TRBJ2-5 and V is TRBV5-4, with 8 nucleotides matching TRBD2. J lost 3 bases, V lost 2 bases, and 3 bases had no gene match. The germline V gene encodes CDR1 SGHNT and CDR2 YYREEE (reference sequence). The CDR3 contains 14 residues.